This TCR beta chain was retrieved from a study of cytomegalovirus exposure and HLA in healthy donors. Study-level findings and limits: A few chains linked to CMV were shown in vitro to be specific for CMV antigens. The majority of CMV-associated TCR beta chains were reported as apparently HLA-restricted in a later analysis.

J was trimmed by 0 bases and V by 2 bases; bases with no gene match: 3. CDR3 length: 15 residues. Germline CDR1 reads SGHRS; CDR2 reads YFSETQ. About this clone itself: The antigen is undetermined.

PCR used 60 Vbeta primers and 13 Jbeta primers. TCRdb's table, derived via immunoSEQ multiplex PCR, lists solely in-frame clones and lacks some. Of about 140,000 clones detected, more than 70% appear once; the ten largest clones hold 0.85% to 1.4%. This sequence originates from a male donor in good health and CMV-seronegative. Sequenced material: PBMCs. The chain couples TRBV5-1 to TRBJ2-3; 7 nucleotides align to TRBD1. CDR3 sequence reads: CASSFGTVSTDTQYF. The CDR3 DNA reads TGCGCCAGCAGCTTCGGGACAGTTAGCACAGATACGCAGTATTTT. The entire variable domain, with the rest obtained from reference TRBV5-1 and TRBJ2-3, is as follows: KAGVTQTPRYLIKTRGQQVTLSCSPISGHRSVSWYQQTPGQGLQFLFEYFSETQRNKGNFPGRFSGRQFSNSRSEMNVSTLELGDSALYLCASSFGTVSTDTQYFGPGTRLTVL.